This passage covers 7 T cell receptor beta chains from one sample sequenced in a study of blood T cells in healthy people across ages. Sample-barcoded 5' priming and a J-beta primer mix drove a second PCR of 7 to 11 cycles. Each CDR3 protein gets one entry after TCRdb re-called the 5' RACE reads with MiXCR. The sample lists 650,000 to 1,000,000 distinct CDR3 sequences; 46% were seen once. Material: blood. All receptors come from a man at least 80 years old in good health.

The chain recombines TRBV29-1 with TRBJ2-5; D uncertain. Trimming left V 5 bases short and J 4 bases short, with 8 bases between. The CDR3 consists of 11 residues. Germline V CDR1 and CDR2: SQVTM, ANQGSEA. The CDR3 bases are TGCAGCGTTCTGACGGGAGAGACCCAGTACTTC. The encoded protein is CSVLTGETQYF.

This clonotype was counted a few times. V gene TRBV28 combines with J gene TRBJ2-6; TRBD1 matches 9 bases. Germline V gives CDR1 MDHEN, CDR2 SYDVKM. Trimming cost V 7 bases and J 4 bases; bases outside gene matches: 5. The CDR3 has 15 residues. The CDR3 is CASTRTGEGANVLTF. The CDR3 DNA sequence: TGTGCCAGCACTCGGACAGGGGAAGGGGCCAACGTCCTGACTTTC.

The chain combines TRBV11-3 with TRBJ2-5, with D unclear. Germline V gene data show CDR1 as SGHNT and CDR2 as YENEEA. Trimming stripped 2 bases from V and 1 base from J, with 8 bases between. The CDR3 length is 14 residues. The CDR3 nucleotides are TGTGCCAGCAGCTTAACGCTGGTCCAAGAGACCCAGTACTTC. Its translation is CASSLTLVQETQYF.

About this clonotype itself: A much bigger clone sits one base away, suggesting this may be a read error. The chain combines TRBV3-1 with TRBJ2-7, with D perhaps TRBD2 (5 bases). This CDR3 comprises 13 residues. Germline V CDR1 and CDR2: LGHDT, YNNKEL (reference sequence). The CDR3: CAGSRTLTYEQYF. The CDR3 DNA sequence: TGTGCCGGCAGCAGGACTCTGACCTACGAGCAGTACTTC.

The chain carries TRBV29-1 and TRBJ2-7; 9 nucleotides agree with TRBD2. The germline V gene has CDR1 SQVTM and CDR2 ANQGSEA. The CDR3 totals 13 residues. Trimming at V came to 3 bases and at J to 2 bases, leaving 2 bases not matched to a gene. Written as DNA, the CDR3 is TGCAGCGTTGACGCTAGCGGGACCTACGAGCAGTACTTC. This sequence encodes CSVDASGTYEQYF.

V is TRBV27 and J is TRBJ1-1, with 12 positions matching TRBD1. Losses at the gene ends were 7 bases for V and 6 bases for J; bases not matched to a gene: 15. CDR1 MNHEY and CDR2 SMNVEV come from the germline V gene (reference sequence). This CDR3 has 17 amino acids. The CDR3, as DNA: TGTGCCAGCAACCCCACCAAGGGACAGGGGGCATTCGCTGAAGCTTTCTTT. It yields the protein CASNPTKGQGAFAEAFF.

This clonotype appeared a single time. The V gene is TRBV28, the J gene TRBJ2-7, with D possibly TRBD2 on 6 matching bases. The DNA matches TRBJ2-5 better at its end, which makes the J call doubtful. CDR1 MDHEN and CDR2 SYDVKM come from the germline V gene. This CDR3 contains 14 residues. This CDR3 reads CASSSGTLKETQYF. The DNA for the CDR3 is TGTGCCAGCAGTTCCGGGACTTTAAAAGAGACCCAGTACTTC.